Given below is one T cell receptor beta chain in context. The data derive from a study of T cells in Graves' hyperthyroidism and ophthalmopathy. The study excluded patients with uncontrolled infection, other autoimmune disease, pregnancy or lactation. The CDR3 regions of TCR beta were amplified from RNA transcripts. HTBI primers drove first-round RT-PCR of the TCR CDR3. Using its own MiXCR run on the multiplex PCR reads, TCRdb lists one record per CDR3 protein. Counted here are about 640,000 distinct CDR3 sequences, around 20% occurring once; the ten biggest clones make up roughly a third. Sequencing was performed on blood. The receptor's source is a man aged 25-45 years with Graves' ophthalmopathy.

CDR3 bases: TGTGCCAGCAGTTCAATTCCAGGGAGAGGAACCGGGGAGCTGTTTTTT. Amino acid sequence: CASSSIPGRGTGELFF. The chain recombines TRBV6-1 with TRBJ2-2; D is tentatively TRBD1 or TRBD2 (5 bases each). The CDR3 is 16 amino acids. Germline CDR1 reads MNHNS; CDR2 reads SASEGT. Deletions cut 5 bases from V and 5 bases from J, with 18 bases between.